This is a list of T cell receptor beta chains from one sample in a study of identical twins. TCRdb processed the 5' RACE reads anew with MiXCR; each CDR3 protein has one entry. The sample carries about 340,000 distinct CDR3 sequences, 9% to 15% recorded once. Separately, the same data were catalogued under a study of yellow fever vaccine responses in identical twins.

What was sequenced was CD8+ T cells sorted from blood. The source of these receptors is a young woman in good health. Both conserved end residues are part of each CDR3. Each record gives: V gene, clone size, CDR3 protein. Clone size is given for some rows only: seen once, a few or many times, or a class if the clone is expanded.

TRBV29-1	few	CSVKAWDRVVSQETQYF
TRBV28	many	CASSTLTDTQYF
TRBV5-6	few	CASSLVLKTYEQYF
TRBV9	few	CASSPPGGRYEQYF
TRBV7-8	.	CASSLDATGPYYGYTF
TRBV11-2	many	CASRQSGRRYTDTQYF
TRBV4-2	.	CASSQAPGASAGVGDEQFF
TRBV5-5	few	CASSTDGLAGIYEQFF
TRBV12-3/TRBV12-4	many	CASSPSGGYNEQFF
TRBV6-4	.	CASSEADTDTQYF
TRBV5-1	few	CASSLGGQGWSPLHF
TRBV18	.	CASSPYHEQYF
TRBV5-1	few	CASSITSTNTEAFF
TRBV27	many	CASSLSDSNQPQHF
TRBV28	many	CASSEVQGSYNEQFF
TRBV6-5	.	CASSLTSYNSPLHF
TRBV4-1	.	CASSQGVGIGSYNEQFF